This T cell receptor beta chain was captured by sequencing in a study of molecular identifiers for immune sequencing clone quantification. Study summary: With replicates, the RNA of around 20,000 or 100,000 naive CD8 cells was split five ways and four were sequenced.

The bulk TCR libraries were made with methods described before and with listed TCR primers. MiXCR, applied by TCRdb to the PCR reads, yields one record per CDR3 protein. The sample shows around 300,000 distinct CDR3 sequences, 24% of them seen only once. This clonotype has ten or more counts. The CDR3 totals 17 residues. Germline CDR1 reads MDHEN; CDR2 reads SYDVKM. Deletions cut 6 bases from V and 0 bases from J, with 19 bases between. The authors sorted naive CD8 T cells as CD8+CD4-CCR7+CD45RA+. The receptor's source is a human donor in good health. Some libraries in this study had Jurkat cell RNA spiked in. The sequencing sample was made of naive CD8+ T cells from blood, with Jurkat cell RNA spiked in. The subset: FACS-sorted CD8+CD4-CCR7+CD45RA+ naive T cells. The chain recombines TRBV28 with TRBJ2-3; D ambiguous. CDR3 amino acids: CASRRPYHSTSTDTQYF. Written as DNA, the CDR3 is TGTGCCAGCAGAAGACCCTACCATTCCACTAGCACAGATACGCAGTATTTT.